This T cell receptor beta chain appears in the sequencing data of a study of T cell repertoires in cytomegalovirus infection. TCRdb fed the reads into MiXCR, producing one record per CDR3 protein. The sample holds 300,000 or so distinct CDR3 sequences, around 25% seen once. As concerns this clonotype: Antigen: not known.

Germline loops: CDR1 KGHSH, CDR2 LQKENI. Trimming stripped 6 bases from V and 1 base from J, with 21 bases between. CDR3 length: 17 residues. The chain uses TRBV18 and TRBJ1-1; D not certain. The clonotype was recovered from a human donor in good health (CMV status not recorded). Some clones in this sample may be carry-over from other donors' samples. Source: cultured PBMCs, taken from culture after CMV antigen stimulation. The CDR3 sequence: CASSLESNRAGNTEAFF. The CDR3 coding sequence is TGTGCCAGCTCCCTCGAGTCCAACCGGGCAGGGAACACTGAAGCTTTCTTT.